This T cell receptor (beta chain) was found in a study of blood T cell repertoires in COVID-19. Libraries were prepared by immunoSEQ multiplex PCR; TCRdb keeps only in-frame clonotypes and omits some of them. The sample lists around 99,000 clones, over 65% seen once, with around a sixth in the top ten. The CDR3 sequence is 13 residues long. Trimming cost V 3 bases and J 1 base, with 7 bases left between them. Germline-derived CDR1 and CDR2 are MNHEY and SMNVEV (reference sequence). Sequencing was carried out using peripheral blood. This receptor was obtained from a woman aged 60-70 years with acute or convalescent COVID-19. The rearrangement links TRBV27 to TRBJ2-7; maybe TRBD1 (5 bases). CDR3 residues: CASSFQGSYEQYF. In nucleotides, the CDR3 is TGTGCCAGCAGTTTCCAGGGTTCCTACGAGCAGTACTTC.